These 21 T cell receptor beta chains share one sample of origin, sequenced in a study of shared clonotypes between healthy human individuals (dated by TCRdb to 2018 to 2021). The library was prepared using the immunoSEQ multiplex PCR assay. Entries here come from immuneACCESS through TCRdb and include only in-frame sequences with V and J called. Some clones fail to appear in such tables; in the studies checked, an unresolved V gene covers under half of the shortfall, and the cause of the remainder is unknown. A total of 2 million to 3 million clones appear in this sample, roughly 93% of them only once. In total, the top ten clones hold around 0.37% of the sample. Sequenced input: naive CD4+ T cells from PBMCs. In the paper's terms, the cell subset or site label means: CD45RA+ positively selected. The source is a man aged 18 to 35 in good health. Some clones in this sample may be carry-over from other donors' samples.

The chain joins TRBV18 to TRBJ1-1, with 11 bases aligning to TRBD1. Losses at the gene ends were 3 bases for V and 4 bases for J; bases not matched to a gene: 4. The germline CDR1 and CDR2 sequences are KGHSH and LQKENI. The CDR3 spans 15 residues. CDR3 nucleotides: TGTGCCAGCTCACCCTCGGACAGGGGGCCCACTGAAGCTTTCTTT. Its protein product is CASSPSDRGPTEAFF.

This sequence joins TRBV30 and TRBJ1-6; unclear D gene. The CDR3 is 16 amino acids. The V gene's germline CDR1 is GTSNPN and CDR2 SVGIG (reference sequence). Trimming pared 0 bases from V and 0 bases from J, leaving 9 bases between. The CDR3 DNA follows: TGTGCCTGGAGTGTACGTAGTGTCTCCTATAATTCACCCCTCCACTTT. Protein product: CAWSVRSVSYNSPLHF.

The chain carries TRBV7-8 and TRBJ1-3; 8 positions match TRBD1. Germline values: CDR1 SGHVS, CDR2 FQNEAQ. Trimming cost V 6 bases and J 2 bases; bases outside gene matches: 3. CDR3 length: 14 amino acids. The chain's CDR3 is CASRLDRAGNTIYF. The DNA for the CDR3 is TGTGCCAGCAGGTTGGACAGGGCTGGAAACACCATATATTTT. The full variable domain, rest sourced from reference TRBV7-8 and TRBJ1-3, is GAGVSQSPRYKVAKRGQDVALRCDPISGHVSLFWYQQALGQGPEFLTYFQNEAQLDKSGLPSDRFFAERPEGSVSTLKIQRTQQEDSAVYLCASRLDRAGNTIYFGEGSWLTVV.

The rearrangement links TRBV7-2 to TRBJ2-7; 7 bases are shared with TRBD1. The germline V gene has CDR1 SGHTA and CDR2 FQGNSA. The junction had 4 bases not matched to a gene; V was cut back by 5 bases and J by 0 bases. The CDR3 covers 14 residues. Written as DNA, the CDR3 is TGTGCCAGCAGCCGACGGACAGGCTCCTACGAGCAGTACTTC. Translated: CASSRRTGSYEQYF. Together with reference TRBV7-2 and TRBJ2-7, the CDR3 gives the full variable domain: GAGVSQSPSNKVTEKGKDVELRCDPISGHTALYWYRQSLGQGLEFLIYFQGNSAPDKSGLPSDRFSAERTGGSVSTLTIQRTQQEDSAVYLCASSRRTGSYEQYFGPGTRLTVT.

A few counts support this clone. This chain joins TRBV7-3 and TRBJ2-5; 12 bases agree with TRBD1. The CDR3 is made up of 18 amino acids. Germline V gives CDR1 SGHTA, CDR2 FQGTGA. V was clipped by 1 base and J by 2 bases; unmatched bases: 8. CDR3 nucleotide sequence: TGTGCCAGCAGCTTAATGCGGGACAGGGGGCTAGGACAAGAGACCCAGTACTTC. This codes for CASSLMRDRGLGQETQYF.

This chain connects TRBV29-1 to TRBJ2-1, with TRBD2 identical over 9 bases. The CDR3 is 16 residues long. The germline V gene has CDR1 SQVTM and CDR2 ANQGSEA. The J segment lost 4 bases and the V segment lost 1 base, leaving 8 bases of the junction unmatched. CDR3 sequence: CSVEVGLAGIYNEQFF. CDR3 in DNA: TGCAGCGTTGAAGTGGGCCTAGCGGGAATTTACAATGAGCAGTTCTTC.

CDR3 sequence reads: CSVDGGRVGGYTF. Written as DNA, the CDR3 is TGCAGCGTCGACGGGGGTAGGGTTGGTGGCTACACCTTC. The chain couples TRBV29-1 to TRBJ1-2; possibly TRBD1 for D (5 bases). The ends were cut back, 6 bases at V and 7 bases at J, with 18 bases in the middle. This CDR3 spans 13 amino acids. Germline V CDR1 and CDR2: SQVTM, ANQGSEA.

V is TRBV7-2 and J is TRBJ2-7, with TRBD2 matching 10 bases. From germline, CDR1 is SGHTA and CDR2 FQGNSA. The CDR3 sequence is 14 residues long. V lost 5 bases to trimming and J lost 2 bases; unmatched junction nucleotides: 3. CDR3 in amino acids: CASSRAGGPYEQYF. CDR3 nucleotide sequence: TGTGCCAGCAGCAGAGCGGGAGGGCCCTACGAGCAGTACTTC.

The genes are TRBV6-5 and TRBJ1-1; D is unresolved. The CDR3 runs 12 residues. V was trimmed by 6 bases and J by 1 base, leaving 6 bases between them. CDR1 and CDR2 (germline): MNHEY, SVGAGI. The chain's CDR3 is CASRRQNTEAFF. The DNA for the CDR3 is TGTGCCAGCAGACGTCAGAACACTGAAGCTTTCTTT.

In this sample, this clone turned up once. The rearrangement uses TRBV5-5 and TRBJ2-3, with 8 bases that match TRBD2. Per the germline V gene, CDR1 is SGHKS and CDR2 is YYEKEE (reference sequence). With V trimmed by 4 bases and J by 9 bases, 13 bases remained unmatched. This CDR3 is 15 amino acids long. CDR3 nucleotide sequence: TGTGCCAGCAGCCGCACAGCGGGGGACTCCGAAACGCAGTATTTT. Its protein product is CASSRTAGDSETQYF.

This chain links TRBV9 with TRBJ1-6; D ambiguous. V lost 4 bases to trimming and J lost 7 bases, with 9 bases between them. Germline V lookup: CDR1 SGDLS, CDR2 YYNGEE. The CDR3 runs to 13 residues. The CDR3 loop reads CASSSLQNSPLHF. The CDR3 coding sequence is TGTGCCAGCAGCTCACTGCAGAATTCACCCCTCCACTTT.

V and J are TRBV5-1 and TRBJ1-4; TRBD1 matches at 9 bases. In germline, CDR1 is SGHRS, CDR2 YFSETQ. V dropped 5 bases and J dropped 7; count of bases not matched to a gene: 9. The CDR3 consists of 15 residues. CDR3 nucleotides: TGCGCCAGCAGTGCCGGGACAGGGCCGGGTGAAAAACTGTTTTTT. This encodes CASSAGTGPGEKLFF.

DNA of the CDR3: TGCGCCAGCAGCTCTGCTAACAGGGGACTAGCGGGAGGGCCACTTTCCATGTACGAGCAGTACTTC. Its protein product is CASSSANRGLAGGPLSMYEQYF. The rearrangement links TRBV5-1 to TRBJ2-7; 16 bases agree with TRBD2. CDR3 length: 22 amino acids. With 3 bases clipped from V and 4 bases from J, the junction kept 22 bases outside the gene matches. Germline CDR1 reads SGHRS; CDR2 reads YFSETQ.

The chain links TRBV5-1 to TRBJ2-1; 11 bases map to TRBD2. The CDR3 runs 16 residues. Germline V gene data show CDR1 as SGHRS and CDR2 as YFSETQ. V was clipped by 3 bases and J by 9 bases; unmatched bases: 11. CDR3 bases: TGCGCCAGCAGCTCACAACTAGCGGGGGCCTTTAGTGAGCAGTTCTTC. It encodes CASSSQLAGAFSEQFF.

The V gene is TRBV7-2, the J gene TRBJ2-1; a possible D gene is TRBD1 (5 bases). CDR1 is SGHTA, CDR2 FQGNSA, per germline. This CDR3 region has 16 residues. V lost 6 bases and J lost 3, with 18 bases in between. CDR3 DNA: TGTGCCAGCAGAGCTTATAAGGGGCAGTACTACAATGAGCAGTTCTTC. Translated: CASRAYKGQYYNEQFF.

V gene TRBV6-1 combines with J gene TRBJ1-1; TRBD1 might be the D (5 bases). Deletions cut 8 bases from V and 0 bases from J, with 16 bases between. The germline CDR1 and CDR2 sequences are MNHNS and SASEGT. The CDR3 covers 15 residues. The CDR3 region is CASQSGRGVNTEAFF. DNA of the CDR3: TGTGCCAGCCAATCCGGACGGGGGGTGAACACTGAAGCTTTCTTT.

The chain is built from TRBV19 and TRBJ2-2; D unresolved. V dropped 2 bases and J dropped 6 bases, with 10 bases sitting between them. Germline CDR1 and CDR2: LNHDA and SQIVND (reference sequence). This CDR3 contains 14 residues. This CDR3 reads CASSISGPSGELFF. DNA of the CDR3: TGTGCCAGTAGTATATCCGGGCCTTCCGGGGAGCTGTTTTTT.

The chain is built from TRBV14 and TRBJ2-5; D call uncertain. Germline CDR1 reads SGHDN; CDR2 reads FVKESK. The CDR3 has 11 amino acids. Trimming stripped 4 bases from V and 5 bases from J, with 5 bases between. As DNA, the CDR3 is TGTGCCAGCAGCCGCGAGGAGACCCAGTACTTC. Protein product: CASSREETQYF. Full variable domain (outside the CDR3, taken from reference TRBV14 and TRBJ2-5): EAGVTQFPSHSVIEKGQTVTLRCDPISGHDNLYWYRRVMGKEIKFLLHFVKESKQDESGMPNNRFLAERTGGTYSTLKVQPAELEDSGVYFCASSREETQYFGPGTRLLVL.

The chain has TRBV19 and TRBJ1-5; D unclear. The V end lost 7 bases, the J end lost 2 bases, and 18 bases lay between the germline ends. Germline-derived CDR1 and CDR2 are LNHDA and SQIVND (reference sequence). There are 16 residues in the CDR3. The CDR3 region is CASMALGSRGNQPQHF. CDR3 DNA sequence: TGTGCCAGTATGGCTCTGGGCTCACGGGGCAATCAGCCCCAGCATTTT.

This clone appeared once. The chain employs TRBV28 and TRBJ2-1; TRBD2 matches at 8 bases. The CDR3 extends over 16 amino acids. Germline values: CDR1 MDHEN, CDR2 SYDVKM. The trim removed 4 bases at V and 6 bases at J, leaving 11 bases unmatched. CDR3 region: CASSSRLAQVLNEQFF. In DNA, the CDR3 is TGTGCCAGCAGTTCCCGACTAGCGCAAGTCCTCAATGAGCAGTTCTTC.

The chain links TRBV28 to TRBJ2-7; D is undetermined. The CDR3 extends over 11 amino acids. The germline V and J ends were trimmed by 11 bases and 0 bases, with 8 bases remaining between them. Per germline, CDR1 MDHEN and CDR2 SYDVKM. CDR3 coding DNA: TGTGCCCGCAACCTCTCCTACGAGCAGTACTTC. The encoded protein is CARNLSYEQYF.